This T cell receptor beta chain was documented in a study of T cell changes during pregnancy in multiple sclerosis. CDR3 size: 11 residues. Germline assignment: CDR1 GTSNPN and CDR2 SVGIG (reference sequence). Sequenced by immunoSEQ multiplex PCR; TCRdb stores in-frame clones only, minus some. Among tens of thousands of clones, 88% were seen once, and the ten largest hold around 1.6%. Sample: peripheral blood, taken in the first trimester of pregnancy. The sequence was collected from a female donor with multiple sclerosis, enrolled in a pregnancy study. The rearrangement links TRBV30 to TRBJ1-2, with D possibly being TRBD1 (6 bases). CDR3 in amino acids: CASQGFRGYTF. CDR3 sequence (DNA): TGTGCTTCGCAGGGGTTTCGTGGCTACACCTTC.